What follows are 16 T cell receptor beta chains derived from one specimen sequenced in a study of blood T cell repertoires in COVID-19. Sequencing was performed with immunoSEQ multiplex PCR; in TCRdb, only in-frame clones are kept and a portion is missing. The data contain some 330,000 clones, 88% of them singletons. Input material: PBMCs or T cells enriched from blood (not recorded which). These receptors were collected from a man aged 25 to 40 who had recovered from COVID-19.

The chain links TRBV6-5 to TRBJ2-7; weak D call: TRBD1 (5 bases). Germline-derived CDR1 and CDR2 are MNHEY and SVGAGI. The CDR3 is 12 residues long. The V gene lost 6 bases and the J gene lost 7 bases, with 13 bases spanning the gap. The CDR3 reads CASRDTGTEQYF. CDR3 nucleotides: TGTGCCAGCAGGGATACAGGAACGGAGCAGTACTTC.

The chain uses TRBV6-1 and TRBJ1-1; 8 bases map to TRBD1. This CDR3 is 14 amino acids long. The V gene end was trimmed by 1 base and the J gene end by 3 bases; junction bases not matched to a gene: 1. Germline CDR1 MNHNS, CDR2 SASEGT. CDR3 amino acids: CASSEEGQDTEAFF. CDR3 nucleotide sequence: TGTGCCAGCAGTGAAGAGGGACAGGACACTGAAGCTTTCTTT.

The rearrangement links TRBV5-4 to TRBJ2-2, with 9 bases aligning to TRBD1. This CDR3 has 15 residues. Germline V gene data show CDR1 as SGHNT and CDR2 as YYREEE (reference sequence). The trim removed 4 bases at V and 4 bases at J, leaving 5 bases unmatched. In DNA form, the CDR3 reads TGTGCCAGCAGCCCAGGACAGGGGAGCACCGGGGAGCTGTTTTTT. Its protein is CASSPGQGSTGELFF.

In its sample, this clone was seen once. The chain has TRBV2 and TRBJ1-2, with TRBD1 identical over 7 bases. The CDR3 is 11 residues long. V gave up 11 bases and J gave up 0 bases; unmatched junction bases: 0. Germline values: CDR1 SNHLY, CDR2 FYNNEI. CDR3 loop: CAGTANYGYTF. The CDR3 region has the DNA TGTGCCGGGACAGCTAACTATGGCTACACCTTC.

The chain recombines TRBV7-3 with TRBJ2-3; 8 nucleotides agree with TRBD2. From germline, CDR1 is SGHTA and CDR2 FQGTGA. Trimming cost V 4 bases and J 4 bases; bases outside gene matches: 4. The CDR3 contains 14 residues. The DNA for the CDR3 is TGTGCCAGCAGCTCCGGGACTAGACCAGATACGCAGTATTTT. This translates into CASSSGTRPDTQYF.

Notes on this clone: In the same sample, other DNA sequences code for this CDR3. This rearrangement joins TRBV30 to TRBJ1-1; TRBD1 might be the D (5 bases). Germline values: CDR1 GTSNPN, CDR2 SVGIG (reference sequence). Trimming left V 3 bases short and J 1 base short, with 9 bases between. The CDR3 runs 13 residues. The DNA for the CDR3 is TGTGCCTGGAGCCTCCAGGGGAACACTGAAGCTTTCTTT. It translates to CAWSLQGNTEAFF.

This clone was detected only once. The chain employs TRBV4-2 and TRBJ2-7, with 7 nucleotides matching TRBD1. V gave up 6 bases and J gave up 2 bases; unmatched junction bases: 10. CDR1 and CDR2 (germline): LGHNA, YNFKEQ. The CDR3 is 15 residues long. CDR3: CASRELGQNTYEQYF. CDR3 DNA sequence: TGTGCCAGCAGGGAGCTGGGACAGAATACCTACGAGCAGTACTTC.

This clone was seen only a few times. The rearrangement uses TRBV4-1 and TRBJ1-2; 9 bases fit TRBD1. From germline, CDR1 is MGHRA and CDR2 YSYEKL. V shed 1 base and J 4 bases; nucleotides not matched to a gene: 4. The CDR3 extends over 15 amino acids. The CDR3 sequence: CASSQGQGEGYGYTF. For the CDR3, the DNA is TGCGCCAGCAGCCAAGGACAGGGGGAGGGCTATGGCTACACCTTC.

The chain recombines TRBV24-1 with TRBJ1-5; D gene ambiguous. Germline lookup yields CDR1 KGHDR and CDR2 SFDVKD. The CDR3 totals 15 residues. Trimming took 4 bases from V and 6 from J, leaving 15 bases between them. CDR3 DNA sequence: TGTGCCACCAGTGAAAAAGGTTCGGGTGGTCAGCCCCAGCATTTT. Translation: CATSEKGSGGQPQHF.

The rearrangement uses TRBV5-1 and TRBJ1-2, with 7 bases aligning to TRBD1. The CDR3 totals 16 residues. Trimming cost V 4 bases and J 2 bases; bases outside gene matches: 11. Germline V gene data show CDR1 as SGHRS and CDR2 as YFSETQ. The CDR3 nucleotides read TGCGCCAGCAGCCAACCGGGACAGAAACCAAACTATGGCTACACCTTC. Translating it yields CASSQPGQKPNYGYTF.

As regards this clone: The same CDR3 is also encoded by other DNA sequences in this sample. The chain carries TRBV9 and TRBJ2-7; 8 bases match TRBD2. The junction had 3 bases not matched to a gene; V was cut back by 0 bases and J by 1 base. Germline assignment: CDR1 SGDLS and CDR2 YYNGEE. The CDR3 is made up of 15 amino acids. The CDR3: CASSVGAGDSYEQYF. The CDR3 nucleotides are TGTGCCAGCAGCGTAGGAGCGGGGGATTCCTACGAGCAGTACTTC.

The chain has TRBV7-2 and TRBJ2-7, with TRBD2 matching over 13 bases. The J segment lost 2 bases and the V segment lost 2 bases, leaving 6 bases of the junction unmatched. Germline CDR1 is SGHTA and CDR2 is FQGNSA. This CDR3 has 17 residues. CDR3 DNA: TGTGCCAGCAGCTTACCGGGGACTAGCGGGGACCCCTACGAGCAGTACTTC. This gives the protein CASSLPGTSGDPYEQYF.

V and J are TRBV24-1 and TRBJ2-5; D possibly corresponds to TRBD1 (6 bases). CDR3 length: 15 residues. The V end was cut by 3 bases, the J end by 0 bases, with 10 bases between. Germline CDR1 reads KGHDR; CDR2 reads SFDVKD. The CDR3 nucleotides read TGTGCCACCAGTGATGTCACAGGGTACCAAGAGACCCAGTACTTC. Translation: CATSDVTGYQETQYF.

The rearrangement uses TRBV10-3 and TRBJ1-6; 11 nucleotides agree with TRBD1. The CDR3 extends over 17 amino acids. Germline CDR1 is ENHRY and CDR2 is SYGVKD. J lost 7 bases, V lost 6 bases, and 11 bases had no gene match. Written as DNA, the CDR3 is TGTGCCATCAGCATTACCGGGACAGGGGGTAACAATTCACCCCTCCACTTT. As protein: CAISITGTGGNNSPLHF.

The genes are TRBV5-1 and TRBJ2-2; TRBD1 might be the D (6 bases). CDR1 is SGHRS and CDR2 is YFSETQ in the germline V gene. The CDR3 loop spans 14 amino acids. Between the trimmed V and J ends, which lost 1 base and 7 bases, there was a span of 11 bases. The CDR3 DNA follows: TGCGCCAGCAGCTTGACAGGGTTAGTCGGGGAGCTGTTTTTT. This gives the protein CASSLTGLVGELFF.

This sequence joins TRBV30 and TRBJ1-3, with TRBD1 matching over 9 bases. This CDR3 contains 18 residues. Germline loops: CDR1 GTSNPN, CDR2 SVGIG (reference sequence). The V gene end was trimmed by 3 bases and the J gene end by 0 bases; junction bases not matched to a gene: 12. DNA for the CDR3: TGTGCCTGGAGCCTTGGGACAGGGCTCTTTTTCTCTGGAAACACCATATATTTT. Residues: CAWSLGTGLFFSGNTIYF.